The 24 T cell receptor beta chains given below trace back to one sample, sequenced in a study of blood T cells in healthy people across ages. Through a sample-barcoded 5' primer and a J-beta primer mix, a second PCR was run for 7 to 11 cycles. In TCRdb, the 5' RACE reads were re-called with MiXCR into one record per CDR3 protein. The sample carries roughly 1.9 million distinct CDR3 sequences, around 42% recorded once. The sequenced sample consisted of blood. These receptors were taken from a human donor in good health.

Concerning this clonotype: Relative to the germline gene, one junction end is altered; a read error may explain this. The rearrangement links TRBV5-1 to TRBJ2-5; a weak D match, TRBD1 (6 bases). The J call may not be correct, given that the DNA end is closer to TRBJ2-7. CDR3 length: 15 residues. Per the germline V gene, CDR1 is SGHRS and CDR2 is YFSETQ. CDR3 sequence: CANSLVQGLVDEQYF. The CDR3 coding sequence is TGCGCCAACAGCTTGGTGCAGGGGCTAGTGGACGAGCAGTACTTC.

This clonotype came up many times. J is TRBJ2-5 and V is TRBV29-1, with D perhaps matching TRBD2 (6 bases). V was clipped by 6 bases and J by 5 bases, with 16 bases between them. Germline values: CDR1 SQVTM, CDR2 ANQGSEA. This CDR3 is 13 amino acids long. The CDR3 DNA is TGCAGCGTCGGCCCCGGAGGGGTTGAGACCCAGTACTTC. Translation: CSVGPGGVETQYF.

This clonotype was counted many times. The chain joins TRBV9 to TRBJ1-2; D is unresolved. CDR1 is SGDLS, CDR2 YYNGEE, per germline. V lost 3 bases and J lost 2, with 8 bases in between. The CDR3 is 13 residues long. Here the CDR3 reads CASSGTENYGYTF. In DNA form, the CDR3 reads TGTGCCAGCAGCGGCACTGAGAACTATGGCTACACCTTC.

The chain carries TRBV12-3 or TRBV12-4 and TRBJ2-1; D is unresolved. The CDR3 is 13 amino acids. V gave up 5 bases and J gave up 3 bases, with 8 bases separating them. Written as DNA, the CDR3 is TGTGCCAGCAGTGTATACATCTACAATGAGCAGTTCTTC. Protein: CASSVYIYNEQFF.

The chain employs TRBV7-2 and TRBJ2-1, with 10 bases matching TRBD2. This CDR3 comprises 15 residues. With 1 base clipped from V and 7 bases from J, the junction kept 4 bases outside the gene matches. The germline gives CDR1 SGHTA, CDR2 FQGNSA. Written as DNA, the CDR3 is TGTGCCAGCAGCTTAGAAGCGGGGGGGCGGAATGAGCAGTTCTTC. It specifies CASSLEAGGRNEQFF.

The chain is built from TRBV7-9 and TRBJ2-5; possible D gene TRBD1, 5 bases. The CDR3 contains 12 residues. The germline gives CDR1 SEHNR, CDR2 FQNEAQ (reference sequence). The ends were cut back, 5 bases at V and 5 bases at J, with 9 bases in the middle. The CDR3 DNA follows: TGTGCCAGCAGCCGGACAATGGAGACCCAGTACTTC. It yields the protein CASSRTMETQYF.

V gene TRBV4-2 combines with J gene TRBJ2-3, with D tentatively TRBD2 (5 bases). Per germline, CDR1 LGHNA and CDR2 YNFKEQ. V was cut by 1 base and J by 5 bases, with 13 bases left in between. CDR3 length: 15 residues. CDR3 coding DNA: TGTGCCAGCAGCCAAGGAGCCGGGATTAGAGATACGCAGTATTTT. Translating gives CASSQGAGIRDTQYF.

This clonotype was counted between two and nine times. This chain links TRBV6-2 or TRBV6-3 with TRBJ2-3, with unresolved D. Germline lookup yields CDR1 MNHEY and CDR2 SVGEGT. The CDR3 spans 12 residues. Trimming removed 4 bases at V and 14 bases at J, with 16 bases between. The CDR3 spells CASSSPGLHLYF. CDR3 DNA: TGTGCCAGCAGTTCGCCCGGGCTCCACTTGTATTTT.

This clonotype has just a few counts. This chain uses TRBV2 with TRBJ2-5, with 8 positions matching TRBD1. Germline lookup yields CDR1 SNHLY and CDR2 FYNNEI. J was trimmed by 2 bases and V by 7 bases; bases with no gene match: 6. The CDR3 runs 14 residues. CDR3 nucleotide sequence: TGTGCCAGCAAGGACAGGGTGACTCAAGAGACCCAGTACTTC. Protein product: CASKDRVTQETQYF.

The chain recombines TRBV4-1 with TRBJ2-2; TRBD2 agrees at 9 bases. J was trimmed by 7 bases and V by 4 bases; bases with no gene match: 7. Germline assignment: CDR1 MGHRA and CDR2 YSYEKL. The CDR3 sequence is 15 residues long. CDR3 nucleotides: TGCGCCAGCAGCCTAGGAGCGGGGGGAATCGGGGAGCTGTTTTTT. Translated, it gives CASSLGAGGIGELFF.

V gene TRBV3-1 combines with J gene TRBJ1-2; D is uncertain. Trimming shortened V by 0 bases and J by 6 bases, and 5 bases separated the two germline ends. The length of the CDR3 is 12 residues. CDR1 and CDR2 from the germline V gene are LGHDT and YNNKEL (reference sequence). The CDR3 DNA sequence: TGTGCCAGCAGCCAAGAGGCCGATGGCTACACCTTC. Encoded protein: CASSQEADGYTF.

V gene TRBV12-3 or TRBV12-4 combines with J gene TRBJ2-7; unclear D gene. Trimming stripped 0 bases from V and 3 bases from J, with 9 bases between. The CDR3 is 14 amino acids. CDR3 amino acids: CASSLASLGYEQYF. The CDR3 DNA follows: TGTGCCAGCAGTTTAGCGTCCCTAGGCTACGAGCAGTACTTC.

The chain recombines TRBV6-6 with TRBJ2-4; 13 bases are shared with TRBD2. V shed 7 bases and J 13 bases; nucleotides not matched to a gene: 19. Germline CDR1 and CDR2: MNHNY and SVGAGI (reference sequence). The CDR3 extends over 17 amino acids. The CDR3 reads CASTHSGTSGESEEQYF. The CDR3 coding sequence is TGTGCCAGCACCCATTCCGGGACTAGCGGGGAATCAGAGGAGCAGTACTTC.

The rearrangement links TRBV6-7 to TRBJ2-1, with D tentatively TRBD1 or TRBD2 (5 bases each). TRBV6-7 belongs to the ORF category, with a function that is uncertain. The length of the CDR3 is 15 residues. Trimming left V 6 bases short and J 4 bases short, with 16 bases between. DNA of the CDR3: TGTGCCAGCAGGGGAATGGGGGTAGGGTACAATGAGCAGTTCTTC. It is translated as CASRGMGVGYNEQFF.

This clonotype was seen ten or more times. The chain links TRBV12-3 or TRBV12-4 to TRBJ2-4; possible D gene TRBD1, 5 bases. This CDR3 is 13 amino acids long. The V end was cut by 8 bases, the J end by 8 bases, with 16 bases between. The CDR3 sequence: CASRERQSDIQYF. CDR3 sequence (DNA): TGTGCCAGCCGTGAGAGACAGTCCGACATTCAGTACTTC.

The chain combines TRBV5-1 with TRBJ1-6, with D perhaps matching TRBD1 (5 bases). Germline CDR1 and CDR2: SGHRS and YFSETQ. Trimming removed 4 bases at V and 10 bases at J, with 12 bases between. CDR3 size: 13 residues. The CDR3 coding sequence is TGCGCCAGCAGCCTGTCGGGGGAATCACCCCTCCACTTT. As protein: CASSLSGESPLHF.

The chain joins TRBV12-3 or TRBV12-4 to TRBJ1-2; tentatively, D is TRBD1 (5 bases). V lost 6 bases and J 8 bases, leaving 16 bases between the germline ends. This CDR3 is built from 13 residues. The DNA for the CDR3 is TGTGCCAGCAGCTTACTCCAGGGTAGCGGCTACACCTTC. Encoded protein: CASSLLQGSGYTF.

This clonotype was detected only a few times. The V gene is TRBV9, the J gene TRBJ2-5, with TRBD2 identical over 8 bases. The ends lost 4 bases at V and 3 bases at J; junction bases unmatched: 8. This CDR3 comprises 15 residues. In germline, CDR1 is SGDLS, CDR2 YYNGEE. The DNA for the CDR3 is TGTGCCAGCAGCTTAAGAGCGGGGGAAGAAGAGACCCAGTACTTC. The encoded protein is CASSLRAGEEETQYF.

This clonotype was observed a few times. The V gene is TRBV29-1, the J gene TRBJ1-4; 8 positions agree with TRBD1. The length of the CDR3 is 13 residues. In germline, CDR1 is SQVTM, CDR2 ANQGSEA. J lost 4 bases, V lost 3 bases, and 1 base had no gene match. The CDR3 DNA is TGCAGCGTTGACAGGGGGCTTAATGAAAAACTGTTTTTT. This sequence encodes CSVDRGLNEKLFF.

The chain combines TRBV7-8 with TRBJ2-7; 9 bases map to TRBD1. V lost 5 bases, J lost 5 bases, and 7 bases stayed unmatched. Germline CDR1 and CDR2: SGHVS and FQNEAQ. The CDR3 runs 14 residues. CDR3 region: CASSRDRVSDEQYF. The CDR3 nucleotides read TGTGCCAGCAGCCGGGACAGGGTGAGCGACGAGCAGTACTTC.

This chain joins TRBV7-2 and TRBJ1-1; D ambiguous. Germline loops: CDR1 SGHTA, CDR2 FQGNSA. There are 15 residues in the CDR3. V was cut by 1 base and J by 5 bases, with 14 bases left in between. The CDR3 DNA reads TGTGCCAGCAGCTTAGAAGTAGAGGGATTAACTGAAGCTTTCTTT. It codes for CASSLEVEGLTEAFF.

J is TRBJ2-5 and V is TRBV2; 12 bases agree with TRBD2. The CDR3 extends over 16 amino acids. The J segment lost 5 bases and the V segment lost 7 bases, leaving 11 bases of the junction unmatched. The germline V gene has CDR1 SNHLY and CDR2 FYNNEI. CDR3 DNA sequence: TGTGCCAGCAAAGCTAGCGGGGGGGCTATAGAGGAGACCCAGTACTTC. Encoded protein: CASKASGGAIEETQYF.

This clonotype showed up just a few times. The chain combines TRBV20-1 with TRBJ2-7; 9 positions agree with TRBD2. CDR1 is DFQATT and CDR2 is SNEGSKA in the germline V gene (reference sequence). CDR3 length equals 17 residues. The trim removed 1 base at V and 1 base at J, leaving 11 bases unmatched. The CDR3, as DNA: TGCAGTGCTAGAGCGGCTAGCGGGGAACTTATTTCCTACGAGCAGTACTTC. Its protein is CSARAASGELISYEQYF.

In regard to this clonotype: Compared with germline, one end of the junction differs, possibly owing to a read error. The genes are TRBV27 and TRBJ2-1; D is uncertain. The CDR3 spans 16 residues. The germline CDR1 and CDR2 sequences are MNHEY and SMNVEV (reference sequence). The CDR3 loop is CASSGWTLSSHNEQFF. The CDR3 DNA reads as TGTGCCAGCAGTGGTTGGACGCTAAGCTCCCACAATGAGCAGTTCTTC.